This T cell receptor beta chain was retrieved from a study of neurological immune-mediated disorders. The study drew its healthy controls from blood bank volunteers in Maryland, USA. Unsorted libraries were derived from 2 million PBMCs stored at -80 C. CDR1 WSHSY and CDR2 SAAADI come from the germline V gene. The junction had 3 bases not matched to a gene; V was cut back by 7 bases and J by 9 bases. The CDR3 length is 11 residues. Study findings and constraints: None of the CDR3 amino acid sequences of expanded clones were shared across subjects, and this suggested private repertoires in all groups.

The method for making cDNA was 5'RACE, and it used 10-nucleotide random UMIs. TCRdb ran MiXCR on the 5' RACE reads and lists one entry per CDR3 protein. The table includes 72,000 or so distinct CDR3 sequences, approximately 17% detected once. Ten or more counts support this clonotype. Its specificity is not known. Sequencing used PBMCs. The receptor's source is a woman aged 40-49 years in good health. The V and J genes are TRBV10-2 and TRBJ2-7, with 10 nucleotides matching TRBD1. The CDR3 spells CASMGTGAQYF. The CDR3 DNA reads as TGCGCCAGCATGGGGACAGGGGCGCAGTACTTC.